The source of this TCR beta chain is a study of blood T cell repertoires in COVID-19. About the study: PBMCs, B-cell-depleted T cells, or T cells were the source of the cDNA or gDNA that made up the material.

The assay was immunoSEQ multiplex PCR, and TCRdb's table has in-frame clones only and misses some. Of more than 15,000 clones in the sample, 87% were seen once. CDR1 and CDR2 (germline): SGHRS, YFSETQ. J gave up 4 bases and V 9 bases, and 10 bases lay outside the gene matches. The CDR3 loop spans 15 amino acids. The sample taken for sequencing was peripheral blood. The clonotype originates from a human donor in a cohort sampled during active COVID-19. The donor label of this sample is uncertain. The chain is built from TRBV5-1 and TRBJ2-2; 9 positions match TRBD1. In DNA, the CDR3 is TGCGCCACCAAACGTGGGACAGGGTTCACCGGGGAGCTGTTTTTT. The encoded protein is CATKRGTGFTGELFF.